The next 8 T cell receptor beta chains were all read from a single sample in a study of T cell repertoires in cytomegalovirus infection. TCRdb re-called the reads with MiXCR, one entry per CDR3 protein. The profile covers more than 140,000 distinct CDR3 sequences, with under 8% appearing a single time and around 17% taken by the ten largest. Sequenced material: PBMCs. These receptors all come from a human donor in good health (CMV status not recorded). Some clones in this sample may be carry-over from other donors' samples.

V and J are TRBV6-6 and TRBJ1-2; 8 bases agree with TRBD1. The CDR3 is made up of 15 amino acids. The germline gives CDR1 MNHNY, CDR2 SVGAGI (reference sequence). V dropped 6 bases and J dropped 2; count of bases not matched to a gene: 8. The CDR3: CASSHETGANYGYTF. The CDR3 DNA reads TGTGCCAGCAGCCATGAGACAGGGGCCAACTATGGCTACACCTTC.

This clonotype was found many times. The chain joins TRBV29-1 to TRBJ1-1, with 8 bases aligning to TRBD1. Looked up from germline, CDR1 is SQVTM and CDR2 is ANQGSEA. V lost 4 bases, J lost 11 bases, and 12 bases stayed unmatched. This CDR3 contains 13 residues. The CDR3 bases are TGCAGCGTTGCCACGACTTATACAGGGGGGGCTTTCTTT. It encodes CSVATTYTGGAFF.

There are many counts of this clonotype. The V call is TRBV7-2, the J call TRBJ1-5; 10 bases match TRBD1. The CDR3 has 16 amino acids. Trimming removed 5 bases from V and 2 bases from J; junction bases left unmatched: 6. Germline V gene lookup returns CDR1 SGHTA and CDR2 FQGNSA. CDR3 in amino acids: CASSPGTGARNQPQHF. In DNA, the CDR3 is TGTGCCAGCAGCCCCGGGACAGGGGCACGCAATCAGCCCCAGCATTTT.

This clonotype has ten or more counts. The chain combines TRBV7-2 with TRBJ1-6; the D gene is possibly TRBD1 (5 bases). The V end was cut by 7 bases, the J end by 8 bases, with 18 bases between. The CDR3 covers 15 residues. Germline loops: CDR1 SGHTA, CDR2 FQGNSA. This CDR3 is CASNRLGGVDSPLHF. As DNA, the CDR3 is TGTGCCAGCAACCGCTTGGGGGGAGTGGATTCACCCCTCCACTTT.

This clonotype was counted many times. This chain joins TRBV6-1 and TRBJ1-2; D gene ambiguous. Germline CDR1 reads MNHNS; CDR2 reads SASEGT. The CDR3 runs 15 residues. Trimming shortened V by 5 bases and J by 1 base, and 14 bases separated the two germline ends. CDR3 amino acids: CASSYRPGLNYGYTF. DNA for the CDR3: TGTGCCAGCAGTTATAGGCCGGGCCTTAACTATGGCTACACCTTC.

This clonotype occurred many times. The chain is built from TRBV7-2 and TRBJ1-1; D gene ambiguous. Per germline, CDR1 SGHTA and CDR2 FQGNSA. This CDR3 has 15 residues. Between the trimmed V and J ends, which lost 3 bases and 1 base, there was a span of 12 bases. The CDR3 sequence is CASSFTSLRNTEAFF. The CDR3 coding sequence is TGTGCCAGCAGCTTCACTAGTCTGCGGAACACTGAAGCTTTCTTT.

This clonotype was picked up a small number of times. J is TRBJ1-1 and V is TRBV20-1, with D uncertain. Germline V CDR1 and CDR2: DFQATT, SNEGSKA (reference sequence). Trimming shortened V by 3 bases and J by 1 base, and 6 bases separated the two germline ends. The CDR3 is 12 amino acids. The CDR3 sequence is CSARRGNTEAFF. As DNA, the CDR3 is TGCAGTGCTAGGAGAGGGAACACTGAAGCTTTCTTT.

V usage is TRBV15 and J usage is TRBJ1-3; D unclear. V was trimmed by 4 bases and J by 2 bases, leaving 15 bases between them. CDR3 length: 16 residues. Germline assignment: CDR1 LNHNV and CDR2 YYDKDF (reference sequence). Here the CDR3 reads CATSKRQGFPGNTIYF. CDR3 nucleotides: TGTGCCACCAGCAAACGTCAAGGGTTCCCTGGAAACACCATATATTTT.